This T cell receptor (beta chain) originates from a study of blood T cell repertoires in COVID-19. Looking at the study overall: The United States, Italy and Spain were the sources of the acute and convalescent COVID-19 samples. T cells, B-cell-depleted T cells, or PBMCs provided the cDNA or gDNA that served as material.

Per the study methods: The authors estimated nucleated cell counts from reference gene primer amplification. Data came from immunoSEQ multiplex PCR; TCRdb stores just in-frame clones and leaves some out. The V and J calls and clone size were taken over from that table, and D and trimming were inferred from the DNA. The sample lists 65,000 to 70,000 clones, about 85% seen once, with around 2.9% in the top ten. Per the germline V gene, CDR1 is KGHDR and CDR2 is SFDVKD. V lost 5 bases and J lost 1; bases outside the gene matches: 4. CDR3 length: 15 amino acids. Sequencing was performed on peripheral blood. This clonotype was obtained from a man at least 80 years old with acute or convalescent COVID-19. This chain connects TRBV24-1 to TRBJ1-5; TRBD1 aligns across 7 bases. DNA for the CDR3: TGTGCCACCAGTGCGGCGACAGGGAGCAATCAGCCCCAGCATTTT. Amino acid sequence: CATSAATGSNQPQHF.